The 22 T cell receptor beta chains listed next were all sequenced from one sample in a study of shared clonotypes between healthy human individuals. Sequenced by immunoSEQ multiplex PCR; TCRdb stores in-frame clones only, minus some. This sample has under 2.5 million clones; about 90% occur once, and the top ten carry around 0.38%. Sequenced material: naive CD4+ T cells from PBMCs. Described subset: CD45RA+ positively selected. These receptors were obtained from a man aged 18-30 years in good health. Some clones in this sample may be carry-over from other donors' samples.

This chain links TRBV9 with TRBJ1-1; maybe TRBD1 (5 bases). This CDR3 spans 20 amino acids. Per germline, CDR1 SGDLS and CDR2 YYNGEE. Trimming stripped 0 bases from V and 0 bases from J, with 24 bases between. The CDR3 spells CASSVAEVGGRRGLNTEAFF. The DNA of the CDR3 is TGTGCCAGCAGCGTAGCCGAGGTTGGGGGACGGAGGGGACTGAACACTGAAGCTTTCTTT.

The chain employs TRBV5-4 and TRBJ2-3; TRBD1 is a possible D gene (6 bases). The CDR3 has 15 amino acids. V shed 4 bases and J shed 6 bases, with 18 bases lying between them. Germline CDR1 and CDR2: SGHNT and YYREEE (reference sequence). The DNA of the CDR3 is TGTGCCAGCAGCCGGAGGACAGCTCCCCTTGATACGCAGTATTTT. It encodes CASSRRTAPLDTQYF.

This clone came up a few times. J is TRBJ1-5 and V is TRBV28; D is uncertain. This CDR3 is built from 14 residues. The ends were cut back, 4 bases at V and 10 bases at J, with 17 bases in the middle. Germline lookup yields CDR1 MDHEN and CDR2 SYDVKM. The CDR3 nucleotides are TGTGCCAGCAGTTCATGGACCCAGGATATACCCCAGCATTTT. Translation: CASSSWTQDIPQHF.

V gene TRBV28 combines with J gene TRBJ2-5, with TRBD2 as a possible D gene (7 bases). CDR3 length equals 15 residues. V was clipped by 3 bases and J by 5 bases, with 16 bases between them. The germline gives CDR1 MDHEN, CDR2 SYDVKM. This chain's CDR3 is CASSLGGRVVETQYF. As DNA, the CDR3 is TGTGCCAGCAGTTTGGGGGGGCGGGTAGTGGAGACCCAGTACTTC.

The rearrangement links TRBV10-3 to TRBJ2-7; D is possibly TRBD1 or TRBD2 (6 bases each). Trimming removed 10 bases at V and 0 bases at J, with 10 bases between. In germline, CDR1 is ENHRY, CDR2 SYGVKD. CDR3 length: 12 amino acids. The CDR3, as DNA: TGTGCCACGCGGGACAACTCCTACGAGCAGTACTTC. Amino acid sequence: CATRDNSYEQYF.

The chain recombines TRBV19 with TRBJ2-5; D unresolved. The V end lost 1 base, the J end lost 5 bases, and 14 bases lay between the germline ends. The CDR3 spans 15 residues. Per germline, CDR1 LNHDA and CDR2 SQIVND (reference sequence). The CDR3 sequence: CASSIGFRAGETQYF. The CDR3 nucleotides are TGTGCCAGTAGTATAGGCTTTAGGGCTGGGGAGACCCAGTACTTC.

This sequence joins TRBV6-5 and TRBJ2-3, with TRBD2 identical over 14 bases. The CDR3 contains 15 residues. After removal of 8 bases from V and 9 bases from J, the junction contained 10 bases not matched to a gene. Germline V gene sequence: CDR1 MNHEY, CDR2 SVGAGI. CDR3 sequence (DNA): TGTGCCAGCCGAGGGACTAGCGGGAGCCCACGAACGCAGTATTTT. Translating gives CASRGTSGSPRTQYF.

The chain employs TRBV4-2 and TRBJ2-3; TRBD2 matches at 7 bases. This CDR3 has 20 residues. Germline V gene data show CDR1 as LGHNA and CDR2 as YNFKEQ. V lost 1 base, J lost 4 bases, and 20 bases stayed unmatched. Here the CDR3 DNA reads TGTGCCAGCAGCCAAGTTTCGGCCGGTTGGGGGGGAGGTGGGTCAGATACGCAGTATTTT. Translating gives CASSQVSAGWGGGGSDTQYF.

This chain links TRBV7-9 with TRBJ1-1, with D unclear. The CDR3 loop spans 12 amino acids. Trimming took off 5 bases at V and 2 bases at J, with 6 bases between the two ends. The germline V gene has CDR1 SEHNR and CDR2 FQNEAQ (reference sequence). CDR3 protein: CASSVINTEAFF. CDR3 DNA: TGTGCCAGCAGCGTTATCAACACTGAAGCTTTCTTT.

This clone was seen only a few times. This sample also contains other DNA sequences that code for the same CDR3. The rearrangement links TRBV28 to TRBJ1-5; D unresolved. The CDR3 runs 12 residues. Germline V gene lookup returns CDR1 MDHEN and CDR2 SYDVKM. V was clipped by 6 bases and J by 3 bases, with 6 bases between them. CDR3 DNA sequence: TGTGCCAGCAGGGTCTCCAATCAGCCCCAGCATTTT. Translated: CASRVSNQPQHF.

DNA of the CDR3: TGTGCCAGCCGGCAGGAGACCTACGAGCAGTACTTC. It yields the protein CASRQETYEQYF. This chain joins TRBV2 and TRBJ2-7; no clear D. Germline lookup yields CDR1 SNHLY and CDR2 FYNNEI. CDR3 length equals 12 residues. Deletions cut 8 bases from V and 2 bases from J, with 10 bases between.

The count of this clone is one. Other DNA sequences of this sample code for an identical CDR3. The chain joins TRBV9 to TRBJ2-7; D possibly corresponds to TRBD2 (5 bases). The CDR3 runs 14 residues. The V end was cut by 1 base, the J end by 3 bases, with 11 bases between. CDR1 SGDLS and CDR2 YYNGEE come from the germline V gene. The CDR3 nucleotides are TGTGCCAGCAGCGTAACAACTAGTAGCTACGAGCAGTACTTC. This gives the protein CASSVTTSSYEQYF.

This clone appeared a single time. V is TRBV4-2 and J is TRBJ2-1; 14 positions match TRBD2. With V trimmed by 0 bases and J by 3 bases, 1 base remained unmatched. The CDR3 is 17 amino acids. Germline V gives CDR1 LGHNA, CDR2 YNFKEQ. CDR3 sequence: CASSQETSGRDYNEQFF. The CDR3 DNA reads TGTGCCAGCAGCCAAGAGACTAGCGGGAGGGACTACAATGAGCAGTTCTTC.

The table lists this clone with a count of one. The chain's CDR3 is CASSLGGAGGADTEAFF. The CDR3 DNA follows: TGTGCCAGCAGCTTGGGCGGGGCAGGGGGCGCGGACACTGAAGCTTTCTTT. The V call is TRBV5-4, the J call TRBJ1-1; 8 bases map to TRBD1. Germline assignment: CDR1 SGHNT and CDR2 YYREEE (reference sequence). J was trimmed by 3 bases and V by 0 bases; bases with no gene match: 10. The CDR3 loop spans 17 amino acids.

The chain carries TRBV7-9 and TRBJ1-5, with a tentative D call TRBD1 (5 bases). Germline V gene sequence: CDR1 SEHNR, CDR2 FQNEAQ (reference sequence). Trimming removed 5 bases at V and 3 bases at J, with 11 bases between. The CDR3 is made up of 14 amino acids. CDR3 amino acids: CASSADRFNQPQHF. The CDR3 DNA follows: TGTGCCAGCAGCGCTGACAGATTCAATCAGCCCCAGCATTTT.

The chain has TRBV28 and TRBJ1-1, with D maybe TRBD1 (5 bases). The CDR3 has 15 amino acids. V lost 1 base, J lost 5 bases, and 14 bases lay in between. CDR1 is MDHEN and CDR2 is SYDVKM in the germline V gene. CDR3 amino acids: CASSLLSGMSTEAFF. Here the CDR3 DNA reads TGTGCCAGCAGTTTATTGTCAGGGATGAGTACTGAAGCTTTCTTT.

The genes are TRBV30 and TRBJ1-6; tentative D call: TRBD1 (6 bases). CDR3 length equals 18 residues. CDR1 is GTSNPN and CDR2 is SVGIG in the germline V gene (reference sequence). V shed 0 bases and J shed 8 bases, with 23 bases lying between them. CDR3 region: CAWSVSGGGLSADSPLHF. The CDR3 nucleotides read TGTGCCTGGAGTGTAAGCGGTGGGGGGCTCTCGGCGGATTCACCCCTCCACTTT.

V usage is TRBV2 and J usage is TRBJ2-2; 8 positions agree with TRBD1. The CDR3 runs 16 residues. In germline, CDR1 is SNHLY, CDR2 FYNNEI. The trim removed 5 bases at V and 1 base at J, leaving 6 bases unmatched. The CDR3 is CASSPRQGWNTGELFF. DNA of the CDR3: TGTGCCAGCAGTCCTAGACAGGGGTGGAACACCGGGGAGCTGTTTTTT.

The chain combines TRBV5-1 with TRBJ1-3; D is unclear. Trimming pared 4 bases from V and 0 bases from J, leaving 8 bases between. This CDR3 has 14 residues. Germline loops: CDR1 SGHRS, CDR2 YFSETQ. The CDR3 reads CASSTGVSGNTIYF. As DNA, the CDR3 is TGCGCCAGCAGCACCGGGGTCTCTGGAAACACCATATATTTT.

CDR3 coding DNA: TGTGCCAGTAGTCCACAGGGGGCGCGGGATTCATCTGGGCAGTTCTTC. Encoded protein: CASSPQGARDSSGQFF. The chain couples TRBV19 to TRBJ2-1; 9 bases agree with TRBD1. With V trimmed by 5 bases and J by 12 bases, 17 bases remained unmatched. There are 16 residues in the CDR3. Germline V gives CDR1 LNHDA, CDR2 SQIVND (reference sequence).

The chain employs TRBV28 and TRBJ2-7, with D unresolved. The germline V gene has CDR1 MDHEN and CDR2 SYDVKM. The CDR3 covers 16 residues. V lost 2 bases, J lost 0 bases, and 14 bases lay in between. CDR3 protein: CASSLNWADLSYEQYF. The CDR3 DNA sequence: TGTGCCAGCAGTTTAAATTGGGCGGACCTCTCCTACGAGCAGTACTTC.

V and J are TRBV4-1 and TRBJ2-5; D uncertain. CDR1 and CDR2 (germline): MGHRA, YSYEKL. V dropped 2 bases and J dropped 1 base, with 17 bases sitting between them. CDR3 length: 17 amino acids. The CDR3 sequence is CASSQHLGEAGQETQYF. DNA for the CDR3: TGCGCCAGCAGCCAACACCTAGGTGAGGCAGGCCAAGAGACCCAGTACTTC.